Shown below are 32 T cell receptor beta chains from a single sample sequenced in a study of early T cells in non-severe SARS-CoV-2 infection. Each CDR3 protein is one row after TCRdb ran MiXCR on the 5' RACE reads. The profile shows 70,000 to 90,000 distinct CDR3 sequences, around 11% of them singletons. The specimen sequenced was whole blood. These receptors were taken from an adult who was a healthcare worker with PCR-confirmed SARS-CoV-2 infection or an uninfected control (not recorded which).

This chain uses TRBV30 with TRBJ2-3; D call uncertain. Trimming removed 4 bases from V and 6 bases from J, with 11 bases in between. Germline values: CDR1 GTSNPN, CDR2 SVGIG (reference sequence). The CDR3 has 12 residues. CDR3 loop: CAWNEDQDTQYF. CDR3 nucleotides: TGTGCCTGGAATGAAGACCAGGATACGCAGTATTTT.

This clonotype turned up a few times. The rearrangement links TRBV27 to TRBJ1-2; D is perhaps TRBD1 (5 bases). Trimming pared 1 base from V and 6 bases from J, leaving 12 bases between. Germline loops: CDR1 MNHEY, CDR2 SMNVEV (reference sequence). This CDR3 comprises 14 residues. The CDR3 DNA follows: TGTGCCAGCAGTTTATGGGGCGCAAGTCATGGCTACACCTTC. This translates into CASSLWGASHGYTF.

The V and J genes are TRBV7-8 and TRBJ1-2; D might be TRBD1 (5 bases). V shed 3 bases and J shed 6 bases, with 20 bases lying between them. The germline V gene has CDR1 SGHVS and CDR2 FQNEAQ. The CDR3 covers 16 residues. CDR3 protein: CASSFSTGGRANGYTF. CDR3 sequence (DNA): TGTGCCAGCAGCTTCAGTACAGGCGGTAGGGCCAATGGCTACACCTTC.

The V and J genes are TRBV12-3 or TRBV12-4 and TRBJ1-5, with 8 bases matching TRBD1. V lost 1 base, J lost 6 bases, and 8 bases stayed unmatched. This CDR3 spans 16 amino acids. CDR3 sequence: CASSLGRTGIGQPQHF. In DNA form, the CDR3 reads TGTGCCAGCAGTTTAGGACGGACAGGGATCGGTCAGCCCCAGCATTTT.

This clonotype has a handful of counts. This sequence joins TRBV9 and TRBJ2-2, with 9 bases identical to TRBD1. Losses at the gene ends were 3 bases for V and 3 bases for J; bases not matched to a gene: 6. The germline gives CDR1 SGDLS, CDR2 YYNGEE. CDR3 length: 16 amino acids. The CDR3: CASSATGTGHTGELFF. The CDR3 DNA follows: TGTGCCAGCAGCGCAACCGGGACAGGGCACACCGGGGAGCTGTTTTTT. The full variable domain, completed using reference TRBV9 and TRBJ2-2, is DSGVTQTPKHLITATGQRVTLRCSPRSGDLSVYWYQQSLDQGLQFLIQYYNGEERAKGNILERFSAQQFPDLHSELNLSSLELGDSALYFCASSATGTGHTGELFFGEGSRLTVL.

CDR3 in DNA: TGTGCCATCAGTGAGTCCGCAGCACAAGAGACCCAGTACTTC. Translating it yields CAISESAAQETQYF. The genes are TRBV10-3 and TRBJ2-5; D is unresolved. This CDR3 region has 14 residues. Trimming left V 0 bases short and J 2 bases short, with 7 bases between. Germline CDR1 ENHRY, CDR2 SYGVKD.

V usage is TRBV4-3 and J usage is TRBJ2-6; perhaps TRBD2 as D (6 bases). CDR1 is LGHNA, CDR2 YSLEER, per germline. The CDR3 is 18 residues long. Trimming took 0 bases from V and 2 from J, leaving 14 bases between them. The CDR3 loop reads CASSQDLRGRAGANVLTF. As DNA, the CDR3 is TGCGCCAGCAGCCAAGATTTGCGGGGCAGGGCTGGGGCCAACGTCCTGACTTTC.

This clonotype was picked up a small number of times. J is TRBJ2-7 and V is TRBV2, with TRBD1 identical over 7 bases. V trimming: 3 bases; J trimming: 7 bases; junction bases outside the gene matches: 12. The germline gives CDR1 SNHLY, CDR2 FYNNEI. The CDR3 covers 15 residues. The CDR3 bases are TGTGCCAGCAGTGATAGACAGGGAGTGGTCTCTGAGCAGTACTTC. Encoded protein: CASSDRQGVVSEQYF.

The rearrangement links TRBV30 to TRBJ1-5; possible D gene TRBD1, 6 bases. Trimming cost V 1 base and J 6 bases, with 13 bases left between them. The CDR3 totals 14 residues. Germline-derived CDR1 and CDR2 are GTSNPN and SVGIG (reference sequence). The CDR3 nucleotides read TGTGCCTGGAGTGGGCAGGGGCTGGGTCAGCCCCAGCATTTT. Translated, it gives CAWSGQGLGQPQHF. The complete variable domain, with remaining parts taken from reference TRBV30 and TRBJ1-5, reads SQTIHQWPATLVQPVGSPLSLECTVEGTSNPNLYWYRQAAGRGLQLLFYSVGIGQISSEVPQNLSASRPQDRQFILSSKKLLLSDSGFYLCAWSGQGLGQPQHFGDGTRLSIL.

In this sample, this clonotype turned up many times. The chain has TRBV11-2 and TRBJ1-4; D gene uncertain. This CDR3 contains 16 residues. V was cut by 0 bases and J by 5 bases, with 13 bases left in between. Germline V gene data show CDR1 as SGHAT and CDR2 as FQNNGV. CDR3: CASSLDRATRNEKLFF. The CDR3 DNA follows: TGTGCCAGCAGCTTAGATCGAGCCACCCGCAATGAAAAACTGTTTTTT.

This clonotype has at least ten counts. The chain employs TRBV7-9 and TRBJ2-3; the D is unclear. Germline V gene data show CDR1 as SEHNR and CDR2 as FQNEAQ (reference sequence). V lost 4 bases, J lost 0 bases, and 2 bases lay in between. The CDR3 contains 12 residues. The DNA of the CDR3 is TGTGCCAGCAGCTCTAGCACAGATACGCAGTATTTT. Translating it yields CASSSSTDTQYF.

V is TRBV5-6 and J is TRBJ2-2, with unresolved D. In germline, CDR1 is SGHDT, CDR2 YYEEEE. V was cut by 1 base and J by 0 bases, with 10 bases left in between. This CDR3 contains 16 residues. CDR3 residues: CASSLIGRANTGELFF. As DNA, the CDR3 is TGTGCCAGCAGCTTGATTGGAAGGGCGAACACCGGGGAGCTGTTTTTT.

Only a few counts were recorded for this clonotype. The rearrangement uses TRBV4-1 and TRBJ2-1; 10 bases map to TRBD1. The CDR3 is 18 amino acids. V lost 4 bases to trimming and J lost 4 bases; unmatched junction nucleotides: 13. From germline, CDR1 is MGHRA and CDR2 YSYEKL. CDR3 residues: CASSRFPGQGLSYNEQFF. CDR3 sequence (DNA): TGCGCCAGCAGCCGCTTCCCGGGACAGGGGCTGTCTTACAATGAGCAGTTCTTC.

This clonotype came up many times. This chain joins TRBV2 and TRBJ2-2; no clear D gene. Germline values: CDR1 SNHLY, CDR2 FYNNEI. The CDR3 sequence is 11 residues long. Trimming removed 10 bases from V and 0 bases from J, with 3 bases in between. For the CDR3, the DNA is TGTGCCATCACGAACACCGGGGAGCTGTTTTTT. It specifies CAITNTGELFF.

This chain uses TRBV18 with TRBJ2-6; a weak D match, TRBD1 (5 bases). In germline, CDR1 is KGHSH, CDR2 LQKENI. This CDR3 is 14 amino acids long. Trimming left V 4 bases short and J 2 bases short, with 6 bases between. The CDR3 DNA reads TGTGCCAGCTCACAGGGGCCTGGGGCCAACGTCCTGACTTTC. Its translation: CASSQGPGANVLTF.

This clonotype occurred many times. The CDR3 nucleotides are TGTGCCAGTAGTATAAGGTTGAGCTCCTACGAGCAGTACTTC. The encoded protein is CASSIRLSSYEQYF. V gene TRBV19 combines with J gene TRBJ2-7; D is unresolved. CDR1 is LNHDA and CDR2 is SQIVND in the germline V gene (reference sequence). This CDR3 contains 14 residues. V was clipped by 2 bases and J by 0 bases, with 8 bases between them.

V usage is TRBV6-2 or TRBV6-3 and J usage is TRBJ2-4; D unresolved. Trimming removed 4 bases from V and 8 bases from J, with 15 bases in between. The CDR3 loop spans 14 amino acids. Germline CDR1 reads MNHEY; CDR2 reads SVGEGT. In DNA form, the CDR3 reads TGTGCCAGCAGTTTGCCGGGTGGTGGTGACATTCAGTACTTC. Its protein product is CASSLPGGGDIQYF.

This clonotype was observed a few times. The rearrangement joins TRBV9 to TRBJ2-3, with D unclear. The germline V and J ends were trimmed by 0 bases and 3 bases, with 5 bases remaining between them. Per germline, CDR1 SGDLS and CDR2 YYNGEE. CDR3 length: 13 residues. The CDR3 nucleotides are TGTGCCAGCAGCGTAGGACGGACAGATACGCAGTATTTT. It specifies CASSVGRTDTQYF.

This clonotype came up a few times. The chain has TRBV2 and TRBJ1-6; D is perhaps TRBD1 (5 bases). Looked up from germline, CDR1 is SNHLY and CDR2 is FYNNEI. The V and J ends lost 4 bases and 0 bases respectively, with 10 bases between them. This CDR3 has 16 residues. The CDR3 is CASSASGSSYNSPLHF. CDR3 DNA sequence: TGTGCCAGCAGTGCCTCAGGGAGCTCCTATAATTCACCCCTCCACTTT.

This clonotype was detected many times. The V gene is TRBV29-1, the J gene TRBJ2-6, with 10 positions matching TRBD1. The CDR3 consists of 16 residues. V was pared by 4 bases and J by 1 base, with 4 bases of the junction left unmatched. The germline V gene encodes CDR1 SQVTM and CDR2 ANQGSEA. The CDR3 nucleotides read TGCAGCGTTGTTAGACAGGGGGCGTCTGGGGCCAACGTCCTGACTTTC. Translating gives CSVVRQGASGANVLTF.

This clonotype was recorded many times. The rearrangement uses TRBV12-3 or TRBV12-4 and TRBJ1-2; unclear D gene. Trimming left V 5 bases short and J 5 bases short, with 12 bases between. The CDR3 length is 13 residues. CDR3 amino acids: CASSPGLDYGYTF. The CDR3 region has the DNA TGTGCCAGCAGTCCAGGACTTGATTATGGCTACACCTTC.

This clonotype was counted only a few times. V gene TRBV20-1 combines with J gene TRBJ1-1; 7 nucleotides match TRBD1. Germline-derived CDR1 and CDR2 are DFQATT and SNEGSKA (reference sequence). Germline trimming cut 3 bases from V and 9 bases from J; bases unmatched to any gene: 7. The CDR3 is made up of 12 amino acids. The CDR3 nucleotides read TGCAGTGCTAGTGCCAGGGGGGCCAAAGCTTTCTTT. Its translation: CSASARGAKAFF.

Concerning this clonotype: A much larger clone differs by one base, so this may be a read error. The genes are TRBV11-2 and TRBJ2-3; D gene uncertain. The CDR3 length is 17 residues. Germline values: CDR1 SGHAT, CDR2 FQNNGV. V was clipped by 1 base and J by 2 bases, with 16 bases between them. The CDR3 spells CASSLVSSWAVTDTQYF. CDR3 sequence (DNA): TGTGCCAGCAGCTTAGTCTCCTCTTGGGCGGTCACAGATACGCAGTATTTT.

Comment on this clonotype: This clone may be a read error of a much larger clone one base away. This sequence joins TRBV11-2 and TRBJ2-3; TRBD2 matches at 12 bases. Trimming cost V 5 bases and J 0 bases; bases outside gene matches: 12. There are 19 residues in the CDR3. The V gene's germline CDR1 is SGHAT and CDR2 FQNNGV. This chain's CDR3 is CASSGRTSGASASTDTQYF. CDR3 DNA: TGTGCCAGCAGCGGACGGACTAGCGGGGCGTCCGCTAGCACAGATACGCAGTATTTT.

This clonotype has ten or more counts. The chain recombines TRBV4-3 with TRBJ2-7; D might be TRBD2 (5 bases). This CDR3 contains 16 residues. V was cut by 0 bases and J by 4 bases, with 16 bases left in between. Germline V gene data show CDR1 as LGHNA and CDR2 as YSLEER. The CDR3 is CASSQDRSLADYEQYF. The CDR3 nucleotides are TGCGCCAGCAGCCAAGATCGTAGCCTAGCCGATTACGAGCAGTACTTC.

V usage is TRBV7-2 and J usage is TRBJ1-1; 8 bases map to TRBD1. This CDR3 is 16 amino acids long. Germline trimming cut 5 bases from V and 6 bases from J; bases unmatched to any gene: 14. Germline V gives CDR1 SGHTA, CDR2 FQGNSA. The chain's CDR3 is CASSLRQGRMIAEAFF. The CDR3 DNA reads TGTGCCAGCAGCCTTAGACAGGGGAGGATGATCGCTGAAGCTTTCTTT.

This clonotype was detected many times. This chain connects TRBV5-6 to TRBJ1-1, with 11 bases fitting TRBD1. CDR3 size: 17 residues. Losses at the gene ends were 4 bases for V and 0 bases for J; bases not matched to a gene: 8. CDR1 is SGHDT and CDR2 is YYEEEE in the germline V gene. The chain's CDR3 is CASSHGTGGRLNTEAFF. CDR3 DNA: TGTGCCAGCAGCCACGGGACAGGGGGACGCCTGAACACTGAAGCTTTCTTT.

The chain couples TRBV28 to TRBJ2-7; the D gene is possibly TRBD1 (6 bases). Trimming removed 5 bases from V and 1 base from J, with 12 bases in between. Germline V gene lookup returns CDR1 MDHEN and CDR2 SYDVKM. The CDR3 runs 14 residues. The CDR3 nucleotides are TGTGCCAGCAGTGTTCCGGGACATTCCTACGAGCAGTACTTC. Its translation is CASSVPGHSYEQYF.

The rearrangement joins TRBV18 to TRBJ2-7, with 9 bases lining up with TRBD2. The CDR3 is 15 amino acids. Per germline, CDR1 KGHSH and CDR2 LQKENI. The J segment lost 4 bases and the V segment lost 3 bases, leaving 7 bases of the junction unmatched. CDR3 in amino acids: CASSPSGLARYEQYF. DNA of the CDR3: TGTGCCAGCTCACCCAGTGGACTAGCGAGGTACGAGCAGTACTTC.

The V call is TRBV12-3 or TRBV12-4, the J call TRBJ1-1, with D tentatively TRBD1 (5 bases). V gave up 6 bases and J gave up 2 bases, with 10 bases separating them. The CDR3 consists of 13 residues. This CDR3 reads CASRLGPNTEAFF. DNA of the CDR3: TGTGCCAGCAGGCTGGGACCTAACACTGAAGCTTTCTTT.

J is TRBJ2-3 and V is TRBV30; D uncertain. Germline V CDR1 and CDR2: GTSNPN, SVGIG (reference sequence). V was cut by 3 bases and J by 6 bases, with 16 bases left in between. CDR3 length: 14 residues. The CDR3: CAWSGRIISDTQYF. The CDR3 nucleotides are TGTGCCTGGAGCGGCAGGATAATTTCGGATACGCAGTATTTT.

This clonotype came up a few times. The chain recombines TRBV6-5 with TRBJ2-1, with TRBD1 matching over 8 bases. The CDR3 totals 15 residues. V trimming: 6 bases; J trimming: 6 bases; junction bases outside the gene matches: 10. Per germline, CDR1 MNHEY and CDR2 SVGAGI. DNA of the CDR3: TGTGCCAGCAGGGGACGGACAGGGTTTGTCAATGAGCAGTTCTTC. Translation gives CASRGRTGFVNEQFF.